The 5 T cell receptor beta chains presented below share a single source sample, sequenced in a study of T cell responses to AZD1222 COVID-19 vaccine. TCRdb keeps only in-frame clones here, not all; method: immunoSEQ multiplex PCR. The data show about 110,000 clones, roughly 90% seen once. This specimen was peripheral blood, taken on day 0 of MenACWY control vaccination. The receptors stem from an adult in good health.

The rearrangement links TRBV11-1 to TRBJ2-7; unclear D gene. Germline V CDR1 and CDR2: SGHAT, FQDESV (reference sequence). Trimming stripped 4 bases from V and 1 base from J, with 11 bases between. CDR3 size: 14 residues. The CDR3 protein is CASSWTWGSYEQYF. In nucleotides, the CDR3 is TGTGCCAGCAGCTGGACGTGGGGATCCTACGAGCAGTACTTC.

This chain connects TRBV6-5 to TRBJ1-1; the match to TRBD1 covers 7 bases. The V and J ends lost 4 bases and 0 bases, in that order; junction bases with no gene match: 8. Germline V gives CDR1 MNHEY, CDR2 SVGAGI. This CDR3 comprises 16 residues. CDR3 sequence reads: CASSSPGTVLNTEAFF. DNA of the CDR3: TGTGCCAGCAGTTCTCCCGGGACAGTCTTGAACACTGAAGCTTTCTTT.

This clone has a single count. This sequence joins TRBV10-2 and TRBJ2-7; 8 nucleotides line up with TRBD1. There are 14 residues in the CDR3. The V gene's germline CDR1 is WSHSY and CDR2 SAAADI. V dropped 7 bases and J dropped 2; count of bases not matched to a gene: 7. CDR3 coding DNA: TGCGCCAGCATCCAGACAGGGGAGGCCTACGAGCAGTACTTC. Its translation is CASIQTGEAYEQYF.

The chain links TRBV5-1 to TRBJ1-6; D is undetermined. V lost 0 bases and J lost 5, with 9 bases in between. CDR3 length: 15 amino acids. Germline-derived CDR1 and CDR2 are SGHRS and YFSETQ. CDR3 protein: CASSLVGRNNSPLHF. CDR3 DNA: TGCGCCAGCAGCTTGGTTGGACGAAATAATTCACCCCTCCACTTT.

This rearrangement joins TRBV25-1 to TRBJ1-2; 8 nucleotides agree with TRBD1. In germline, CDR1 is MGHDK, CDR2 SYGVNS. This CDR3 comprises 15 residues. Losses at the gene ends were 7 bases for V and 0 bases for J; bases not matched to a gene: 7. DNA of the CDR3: TGTGCCAGCACCGCCGGGACAGGCGCTAACTATGGCTACACCTTC. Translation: CASTAGTGANYGYTF.